This T cell receptor beta chain was sequenced for a study of CD8+ T cells in alopecia areata (dated by TCRdb to 2016 to 2019). As for the study more broadly: Treated patients were enrolled in an open-label pilot trial of oral tofacitinib, 5 to 10 mg twice daily, for moderate-to-severe alopecia areata. Scalp clonality was compared among normal scalp (n=4), patchy alopecia areata scalp (n=8), and alopecia totalis/universalis scalp (n=8). Biopsies were taken from tofacitinib-treated patients at baseline and again at 4 and 24 weeks into treatment, and several of those patients also had a later scalp biopsy. Tofacitinib was given for 6 to 18 months, followed by 6 months of follow-up off drug to assess delayed response and recurrence. In humans, TCRbeta sequencing was performed on scalp tissue and on sorted CD4+ and CD8+ peripheral blood T cells from healthy controls and from patients with patchy or totalis/universalis alopecia areata. To study T cell clonal expansion in alopecia areata, the researchers applied high-throughput TCRbeta sequencing to both the C3H/HeJ mouse model and human patients. Amplification of TCRbeta CDR3 regions was done by immunoSEQ multiplex PCR using 35 Vbeta forward primers and 13 Jbeta reverse primers. In treated patients, disease severity was measured using the SALT score, which gives the percentage of scalp surface area affected. The RNA source kit depended on sample type: the PAXgene miRNA kit for fixed scalp, the miRNeasy kit for PBMCs, and the RNeasy kit for mouse skin.

CDR1 and CDR2 (MNHEY, SVGAGI) derive from the germline V gene. V is clipped by 3 bases and J by 1 base, and the sequence between their germline boundaries is 10 bases long. Taken from cysteine to phenylalanine, the CDR3 has 15 residues. Only the CDR3 DNA stays, 45 bases, in frame from base 1. Beyond this particular receptor, the publication reports: Compared with mice, TCR sequences shared between patients were less clear, possibly partly because of HLA diversity across the patient population. Many expanded lesional clones were found to persist in scalp and blood during tofacitinib treatment, and relapse after treatment cessation may be partly explained by this persistence. Because the treated cohort was small and included a single nonresponder, larger studies are needed to assess links between baseline CD8+ expansion and response. Tofacitinib significantly decreased scalp clonality and the number of expanded CD8+ clones among the top 100 scalp clones. Scalp TCR repertoire analysis is complicated because resident alphabeta T cells in normal human skin are also sequenced, whereas mouse skin is dominated by gammadelta T cells. Compared with normal scalp, lesional scalp had higher clonality and more expanded CD8+ clones, particularly in alopecia totalis/universalis, a pattern that suggests antigenic drive.

A note on this clone: Its recognized antigen is unknown. Base qualities are missing; no much larger clone stands one base away.

Library creation used the immunoSEQ multiplex PCR assay. RNA was extracted from all samples and reverse transcribed into cDNA, which served as template for TCR sequencing. SuperScript III was used for first-strand cDNA synthesis, primed with a 2:1 mix of oligo-dT and random hexamers. Amplification bias was assessed with a synthetic immune receptor repertoire, and residual bias was removed computationally. In the original analysis: Raw reads were preprocessed to remove errors, and CDR3 was defined by IMGT conventions from the conserved cysteine to phenylalanine. To get clonality, Shannon entropy was normalized by log2 of the number of productive unique TCRs and the result was subtracted from 1. Whether each scalp clone was CD4 or CD8 was inferred by checking scalp TCRbeta sequences against the CD4 and CD8 repertoires from sorted blood. The immuneACCESS repertoire file appears here via TCRdb, limited to in-frame rearrangements. These files lack a portion of the clones; in checked studies, under half of the deficit traces to unresolved V genes, and the cause of the others is not known. V, J and clone size derive from that table, while D and trimming were established from the DNA sequence. In this sample the table shows some 200,000 clones, around 56% of which occur a single time. Around 3% of the sample comes from the top ten.

The time point tag for this specimen amounts to: around 4 weeks on oral tofacitinib. The meaning of the sample's treatment or condition label: oral pan-JAK inhibitor, 5-10 mg twice daily. From alopecia areata patients, peripheral blood was collected along with lesional scalp punch biopsies. PBMCs were separated by density centrifugation and stained for CD3, CD4 and CD8, after which CD4+ and CD8+ T cells were sorted on a FACSAria. This sequence uses TRBV6-5 and TRBJ2-1; the D gene remains uncertain. The sequencing here drew on CD4+ T cells sorted from blood, taken at week 4, from a patient treated with tofacitinib. The sequence was collected from a human donor with alopecia areata. The CDR3 region reads CASSYRHGSYNEQFF. The DNA reads as follows: TGTGCCAGCAGTTATCGTCACGGGTCCTACAATGAGCAGTTCTTC.